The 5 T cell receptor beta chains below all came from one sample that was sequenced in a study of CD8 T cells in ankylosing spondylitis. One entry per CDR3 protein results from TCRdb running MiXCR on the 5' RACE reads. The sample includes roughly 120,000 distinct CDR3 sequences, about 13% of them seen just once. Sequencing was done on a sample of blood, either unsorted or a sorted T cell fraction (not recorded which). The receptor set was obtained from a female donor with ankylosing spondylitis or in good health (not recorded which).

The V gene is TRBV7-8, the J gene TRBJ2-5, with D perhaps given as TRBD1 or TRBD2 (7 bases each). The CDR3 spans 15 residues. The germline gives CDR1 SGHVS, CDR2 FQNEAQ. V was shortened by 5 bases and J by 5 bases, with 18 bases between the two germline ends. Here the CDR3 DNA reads TGTGCCAGCAGCCCCCCAGGGGGAGGGCTGGAGACCCAGTACTTC. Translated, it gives CASSPPGGGLETQYF.

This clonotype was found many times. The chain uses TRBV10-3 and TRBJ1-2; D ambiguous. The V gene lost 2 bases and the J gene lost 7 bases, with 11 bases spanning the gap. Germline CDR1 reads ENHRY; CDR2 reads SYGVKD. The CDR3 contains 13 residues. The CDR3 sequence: CAISEGITIGYTF. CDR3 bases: TGTGCCATCAGTGAGGGGATTACTATTGGCTACACCTTC.

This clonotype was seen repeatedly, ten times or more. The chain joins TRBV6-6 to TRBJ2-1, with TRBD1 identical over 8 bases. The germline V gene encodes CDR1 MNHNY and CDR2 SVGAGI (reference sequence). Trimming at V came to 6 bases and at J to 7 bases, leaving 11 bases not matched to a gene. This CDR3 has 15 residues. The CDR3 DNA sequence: TGTGCCAGCAGCCTATCCGGACAGGGATGGAATGAGCAGTTCTTC. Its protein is CASSLSGQGWNEQFF.

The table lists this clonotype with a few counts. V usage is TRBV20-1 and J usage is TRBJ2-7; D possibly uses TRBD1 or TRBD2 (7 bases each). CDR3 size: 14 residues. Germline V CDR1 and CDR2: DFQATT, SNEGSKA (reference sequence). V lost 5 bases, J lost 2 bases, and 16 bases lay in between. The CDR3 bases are TGCAGTGCTTCTCAGGGGGGAGGGCCCTACGAGCAGTACTTC. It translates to CSASQGGGPYEQYF.

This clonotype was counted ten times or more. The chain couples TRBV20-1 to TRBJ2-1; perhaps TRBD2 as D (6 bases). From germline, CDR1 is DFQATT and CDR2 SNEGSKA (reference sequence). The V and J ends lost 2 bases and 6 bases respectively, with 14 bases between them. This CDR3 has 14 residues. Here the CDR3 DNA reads TGCAGTGCTAGAAACACCGGGACTCTCAATGAGCAGTTCTTC. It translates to CSARNTGTLNEQFF.